One and the same sample provided the 4 T cell receptor beta chains below, sequenced in a study of shared clonotypes between healthy human individuals. The method was immunoSEQ multiplex PCR; TCRdb's version includes in-frame clones alone and lacks a portion of them. The sample holds approximately 1,000,000 clones; approximately 78% are singletons and the top ten take roughly 0.56%. Material: memory CD4+ T cells from PBMCs. Indicated subset: CD45RA-negative fraction. The source is a man in his late teens or twenties in good health. Some clones in this sample may be carry-over from other donors' samples.

This chain connects TRBV18 to TRBJ1-1; D is possibly TRBD1 (5 bases). Trimming removed 6 bases at V and 1 base at J, with 18 bases between. The CDR3 is 16 residues long. The V gene's germline CDR1 is KGHSH and CDR2 LQKENI. CDR3 in amino acids: CASSQRQLTENTEAFF. In nucleotides, the CDR3 is TGTGCCAGCTCCCAACGACAATTGACAGAGAACACTGAAGCTTTCTTT.

As concerns this clone: Other DNA sequences of this sample code for an identical CDR3. V gene TRBV28 combines with J gene TRBJ2-3; D gene uncertain. The CDR3 runs 12 residues. Trimming stripped 3 bases from V and 3 bases from J, with 4 bases between. Germline-derived CDR1 and CDR2 are MDHEN and SYDVKM. The CDR3 loop reads CASSLVTDTQYF. The CDR3, as DNA: TGTGCCAGCAGTTTGGTTACAGATACGCAGTATTTT.

The chain combines TRBV5-1 with TRBJ1-2, with a weak D call TRBD1 (5 bases). Germline V lookup: CDR1 SGHRS, CDR2 YFSETQ. V shed 4 bases and J shed 4 bases, with 17 bases lying between them. The CDR3 extends over 15 amino acids. The DNA of the CDR3 is TGCGCCAGCAGCCACGGGACGGCCTACCCCTATGGCTACACCTTC. Amino acids: CASSHGTAYPYGYTF. The variable domain in full, with the rest retrieved from reference TRBV5-1 and TRBJ1-2, is KAGVTQTPRYLIKTRGQQVTLSCSPISGHRSVSWYQQTPGQGLQFLFEYFSETQRNKGNFPGRFSGRQFSNSRSEMNVSTLELGDSALYLCASSHGTAYPYGYTFGSGTRLTVV.

As to this clone: The same CDR3 arises from other DNA sequences in this sample as well. The chain links TRBV11-2 to TRBJ1-1, with D uncertain. The CDR3 has 13 amino acids. Between the trimmed V and J ends, which lost 1 base and 3 bases, there was a span of 6 bases. CDR1 SGHAT and CDR2 FQNNGV come from the germline V gene. The CDR3 loop reads CASSLAGYTEAFF. The DNA of the CDR3 is TGTGCCAGCAGCTTAGCCGGGTACACTGAAGCTTTCTTT.